The 19 T cell receptor beta chains in this list originate from one sample, sequenced in a study of CD4 and CD8 cells across lung adenocarcinoma regions. TCRdb recomputed calls from the PCR reads with MiXCR, one row per CDR3 protein. The sample contains over 15,000 distinct CDR3 sequences, about half of which appear only once. The source material was CD8+ T cells from the center of a lung tumor. These receptors were taken from a female donor with lung adenocarcinoma. The CD4 and CD8 labels of this study may be unreliable.

This chain joins TRBV14 and TRBJ2-2; D tentatively fits TRBD1 or TRBD2 (6 bases each). Germline lookup yields CDR1 SGHDN and CDR2 FVKESK. Trimming took off 0 bases at V and 2 bases at J, with 16 bases between the two ends. The CDR3 has 18 amino acids. CDR3 bases: TGTGCCAGCAGCCAAGACCGGGGGCCGCTCCTAAACACCGGGGAGCTGTTTTTT. Translating gives CASSQDRGPLLNTGELFF.

CDR3: CASSLWRAGADTQYF. The CDR3 DNA reads as TGTGCCAGCAGCTTATGGAGGGCGGGGGCAGATACGCAGTATTTT. The V and J genes are TRBV7-3 and TRBJ2-3; the match to TRBD2 covers 7 bases. Germline V CDR1 and CDR2: SGHTA, FQGTGA. The CDR3 spans 15 residues. Germline trimming cut 2 bases from V and 4 bases from J; bases unmatched to any gene: 6.

The chain carries TRBV4-3 and TRBJ2-1; TRBD1 matches at 7 bases. Judging by the DNA end, TRBJ2-7 fits better; the J call may be wrong. CDR3 length: 13 residues. CDR1 is LGHNA and CDR2 is YSLEER in the germline V gene. This CDR3 reads CASSPGQFYEQYF. Here the CDR3 DNA reads TGCGCCAGCAGCCCGGGACAGTTCTACGAGCAGTACTTC.

Concerning this clonotype itself: The junction differs from germline at one of its ends, possibly a read error. The chain is built from TRBV6-1 and TRBJ2-3; TRBD1 is a possible D gene (6 bases). The CDR3 totals 17 residues. Germline values: CDR1 MNHNS, CDR2 SASEGT. The CDR3 nucleotides read TGTGCCAGCAGTGAGGCCCATGGGGGCCAGGGCCAAGATACCCAGTATTTT. Protein sequence: CASSEAHGGQGQDTQYF.

J is TRBJ2-5 and V is TRBV6-5, with a tentative D call TRBD2 (6 bases). Germline CDR1 and CDR2: MNHEY and SVGAGI. The CDR3 is 11 amino acids. The V gene lost 4 bases and the J gene lost 9 bases, with 9 bases spanning the gap. CDR3 residues: CASSLWGAQYF. For the CDR3, the DNA is TGTGCCAGCAGTTTATGGGGGGCCCAGTACTTC.

This clonotype was detected many times. This rearrangement joins TRBV6-1 to TRBJ1-1; TRBD1 might be the D (5 bases). The CDR3 consists of 14 residues. Per the germline V gene, CDR1 is MNHNS and CDR2 is SASEGT. Trimming stripped 2 bases from V and 5 bases from J, with 12 bases between. The CDR3: CASSERAGRTEAFF. Here the CDR3 DNA reads TGTGCCAGCAGTGAAAGGGCAGGGAGGACTGAAGCTTTCTTT.

This clonotype was seen ten or more times. The V and J genes are TRBV6-5 and TRBJ1-1, with 8 bases fitting TRBD1. The V gene end was trimmed by 0 bases and the J gene end by 7 bases; junction bases not matched to a gene: 7. The germline CDR1 and CDR2 sequences are MNHEY and SVGAGI. This CDR3 spans 15 amino acids. The CDR3 DNA reads as TGTGCCAGCAGTTACTCGTCACAGGGGGGGAATGAAGCTTTCTTT. Translated: CASSYSSQGGNEAFF.

This chain uses TRBV27 with TRBJ2-5; maybe TRBD2 (7 bases). This CDR3 has 16 residues. V was cut by 8 bases and J by 3 bases, with 22 bases left in between. Germline V lookup: CDR1 MNHEY, CDR2 SMNVEV (reference sequence). CDR3 bases: TGTGCCAGCGGTGGCACCGGGGGGCGTGACAAAGAGACCCAGTACTTC. Translating gives CASGGTGGRDKETQYF.

This clonotype was detected a few times. Germline is not matched at one junction end, which may reflect a read error. The chain couples TRBV20-1 to TRBJ2-1; tentatively, D is TRBD1 (6 bases). Germline V gives CDR1 DFQATT, CDR2 SNEGSKA (reference sequence). CDR3 size: 14 residues. CDR3 nucleotides: TGCAGTCCTAGACAGGATAGCTCCTACAATGAGCAGTTCTTC. This sequence encodes CSPRQDSSYNEQFF.

A note on this clonotype: One end of the junction varies from germline; a read error may be responsible. This rearrangement joins TRBV6-1 to TRBJ2-2; 8 nucleotides agree with TRBD2. The CDR3 covers 16 residues. Germline V lookup: CDR1 MNHNS, CDR2 SASEGT. As DNA, the CDR3 is TGTGCCAGCAGGCCTAAGGAGCGGGGGTACACCGGGGCGCTGTTTTTT. It encodes CASRPKERGYTGALFF.

This clonotype was detected ten times or more. The V call is TRBV6-5, the J call TRBJ2-7, with 8 bases identical to TRBD2. J lost 3 bases, V lost 2 bases, and 6 bases had no gene match. The CDR3 runs 15 residues. Germline CDR1 reads MNHEY; CDR2 reads SVGAGI. CDR3 nucleotide sequence: TGTGCCAGCAGTTACAGGATTAGCGGGAACTACGAGCAGTACTTC. Protein: CASSYRISGNYEQYF.

V is TRBV4-1 and J is TRBJ2-7; TRBD1 or TRBD2 may be the D gene (5 bases each). V was pared by 0 bases and J by 0 bases, with 9 bases between. The germline V gene has CDR1 MGHRA and CDR2 YSYEKL. This CDR3 is 15 amino acids long. Here the CDR3 DNA reads TGCGCCAGCAGCCAAGATAAGGGGAGCTCCTACGAGCAGTACTTC. It specifies CASSQDKGSSYEQYF.

This CDR3 is CASSLASGRANEQFF. In DNA form, the CDR3 reads TGTGCCAGCAGTTTAGCTAGCGGGAGAGCGAATGAGCAGTTCTTC. This sequence joins TRBV12-3 or TRBV12-4 and TRBJ2-1, with TRBD2 matching over 9 bases. The CDR3 extends over 15 amino acids. V trimming: 0 bases; J trimming: 7 bases; junction bases outside the gene matches: 4.

By frequency in the sample, this clonotype is medium-sized (0.01 to 0.1%). Germline and junction disagree at one end, which may indicate a read error. V usage is TRBV6-5 and J usage is TRBJ2-1; no clear D gene. Germline CDR1 MNHEY, CDR2 SVGAGI. The CDR3 loop spans 13 amino acids. The chain's CDR3 is CASRYFLGNEQFF. As DNA, the CDR3 is TGTGCCAGCAGATACTTCTTGGGTAACGAGCAGTTCTTC.

This chain uses TRBV25-1 with TRBJ2-3; D uncertain. This CDR3 region has 15 residues. CDR1 is MGHDK, CDR2 SYGVNS, per germline. The V gene lost 2 bases and the J gene lost 0 bases, with 9 bases spanning the gap. The CDR3 DNA is TGTGCCAGCAGTGAACGGGCCGCTAGCACAGATACGCAGTATTTT. This translates into CASSERAASTDTQYF.

This clonotype was counted between two and nine times. The rearrangement links TRBV6-5 to TRBJ2-1; D is perhaps TRBD1 (6 bases). The DNA end is more similar to TRBJ2-5, so the J call may be wrong. Germline CDR1 is MNHEY and CDR2 is SVGAGI. The CDR3 consists of 14 residues. This CDR3 reads CASSLNRVWGTQYF. The CDR3 nucleotides read TGTGCCAGCAGCTTAAACAGGGTCTGGGGGACCCAGTACTTC.

Only a few counts were recorded for this clonotype. The chain employs TRBV6-1 and TRBJ2-2, with unresolved D. V was clipped by 6 bases and J by 2 bases, with 7 bases between them. The germline V gene encodes CDR1 MNHNS and CDR2 SASEGT. This CDR3 contains 13 residues. The CDR3 region has the DNA TGTGCCAGCAGGCCGACTAACACCGGGGAGCTGTTTTTT. Translating gives CASRPTNTGELFF.

CDR3 coding DNA: TGTGCCAGCAGTCCTTGGACAGCCTCCGGTCACTACACCTTC. Its protein product is CASSPWTASGHYTF. The genes are TRBV12-3 or TRBV12-4 and TRBJ1-2; D may be TRBD1 (6 bases). V lost 5 bases and J 10 bases, leaving 20 bases between the germline ends. This CDR3 comprises 14 residues.

This clonotype was recorded at least ten times. The gene calls are TRBV10-2 and TRBJ2-4, with TRBD1 matching over 9 bases. Losses at the gene ends were 6 bases for V and 1 base for J; bases not matched to a gene: 4. Germline lookup yields CDR1 WSHSY and CDR2 SAAADI. The length of the CDR3 is 15 residues. This chain's CDR3 is CASRQGAGAKNIQYF. CDR3 in DNA: TGCGCCAGCAGACAGGGGGCCGGGGCCAAAAACATTCAGTACTTC.